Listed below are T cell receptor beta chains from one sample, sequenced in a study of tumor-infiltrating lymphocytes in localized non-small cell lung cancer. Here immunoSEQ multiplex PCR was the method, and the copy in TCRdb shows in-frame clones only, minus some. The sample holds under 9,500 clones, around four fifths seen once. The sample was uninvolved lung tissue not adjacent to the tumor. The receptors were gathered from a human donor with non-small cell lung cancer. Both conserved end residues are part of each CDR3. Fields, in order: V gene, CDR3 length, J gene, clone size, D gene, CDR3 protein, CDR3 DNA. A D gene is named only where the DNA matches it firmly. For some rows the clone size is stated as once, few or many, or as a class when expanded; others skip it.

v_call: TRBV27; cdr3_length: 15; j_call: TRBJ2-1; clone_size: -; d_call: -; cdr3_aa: CASSSRPGRVDEQFF; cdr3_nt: TGTGCCAGCAGTTCACGGCCAGGGCGCGTGGATGAGCAGTTCTTC
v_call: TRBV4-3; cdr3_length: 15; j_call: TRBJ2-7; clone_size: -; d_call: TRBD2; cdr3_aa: CASSQGRGDYYEQYF; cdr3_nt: TGCGCCAGCAGCCAAGGGCGGGGGGACTATTACGAGCAGTACTTC
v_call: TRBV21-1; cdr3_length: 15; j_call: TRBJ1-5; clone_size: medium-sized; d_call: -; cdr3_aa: CASSITGALNQPQHF; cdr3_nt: TGTGCCAGCAGCATTACAGGGGCCCTCAATCAGCCCCAGCATTTT
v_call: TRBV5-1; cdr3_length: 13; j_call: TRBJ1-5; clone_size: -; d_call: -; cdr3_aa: CASSLRGNQPQHF; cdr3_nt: TGCGCCAGCAGCTTGAGGGGTAATCAGCCCCAGCATTTT
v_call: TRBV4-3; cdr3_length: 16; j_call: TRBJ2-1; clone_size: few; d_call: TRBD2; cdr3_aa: CASSHWRTSGTNEQFF; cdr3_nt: TGCGCCAGCAGCCATTGGCGGACTAGCGGAACCAATGAGCAGTTCTTC
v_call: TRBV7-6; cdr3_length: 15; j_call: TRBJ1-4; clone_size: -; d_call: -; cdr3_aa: CASSLETGFNEKLFF; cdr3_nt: TGTGCCAGCAGCTTAGAGACGGGCTTTAATGAAAAACTGTTTTTT
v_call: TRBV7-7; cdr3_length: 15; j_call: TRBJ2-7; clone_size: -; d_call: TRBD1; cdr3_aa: CASSSGTGTVNEQYF; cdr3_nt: TGTGCTAGCAGCTCCGGGACAGGGACGGTTAACGAGCAGTACTTC
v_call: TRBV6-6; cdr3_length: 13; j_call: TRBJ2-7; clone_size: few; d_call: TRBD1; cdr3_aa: CASSGRTGAEQYF; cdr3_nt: TGTGCCAGCAGTGGCAGGACAGGGGCCGAGCAGTACTTC
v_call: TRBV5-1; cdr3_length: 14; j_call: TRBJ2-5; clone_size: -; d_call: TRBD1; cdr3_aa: CASRGQASQETQYF; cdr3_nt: TGCGCCAGCAGGGGACAGGCGAGCCAAGAGACCCAGTACTTC
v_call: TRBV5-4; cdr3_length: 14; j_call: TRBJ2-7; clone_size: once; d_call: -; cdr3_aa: CASSLGGRRDEQYF; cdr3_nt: TGTGCCAGCAGCTTGGGGGGCAGGCGCGACGAGCAGTACTTC
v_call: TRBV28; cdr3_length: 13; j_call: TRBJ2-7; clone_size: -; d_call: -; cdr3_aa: CASNIGLTYEQYF; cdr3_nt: TGTGCCAGCAATATTGGCCTCACCTACGAGCAGTACTTC
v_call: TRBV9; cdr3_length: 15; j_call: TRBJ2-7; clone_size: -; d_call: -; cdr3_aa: CASSPQGIGDYEQYF; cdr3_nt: TGTGCCAGCAGCCCTCAGGGGATAGGGGACTACGAGCAGTACTTC
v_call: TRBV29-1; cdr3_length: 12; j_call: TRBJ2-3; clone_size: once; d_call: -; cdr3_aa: CSAAWSTDTQYF; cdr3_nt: TGCAGCGCGGCCTGGAGCACAGATACGCAGTATTTT
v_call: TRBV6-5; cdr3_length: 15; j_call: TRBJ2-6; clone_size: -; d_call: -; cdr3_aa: CASSSTISGANVLTF; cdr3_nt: TGTGCCAGCAGTTCGACTATCTCTGGGGCCAACGTCCTGACTTTC
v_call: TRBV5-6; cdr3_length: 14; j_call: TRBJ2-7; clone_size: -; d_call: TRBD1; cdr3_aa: CASSFSGTGNEQYF; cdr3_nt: TGTGCCAGCAGCTTCTCCGGGACAGGGAACGAGCAGTACTTC
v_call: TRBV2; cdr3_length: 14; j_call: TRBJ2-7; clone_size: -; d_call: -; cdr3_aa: CASSEGAGGYEQYF; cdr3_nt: TGTGCCAGCAGTGAAGGGGCAGGTGGTTACGAGCAGTACTTC
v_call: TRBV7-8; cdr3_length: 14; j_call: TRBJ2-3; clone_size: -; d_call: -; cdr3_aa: CASSLVDSTDTQYF; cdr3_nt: TGTGCCAGCAGCCTCGTGGACAGCACAGATACGCAGTATTTT
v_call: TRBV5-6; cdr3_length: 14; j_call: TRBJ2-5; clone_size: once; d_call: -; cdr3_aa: CASSFGQYQETQYF; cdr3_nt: TGTGCCAGCAGCTTCGGACAGTACCAAGAGACCCAGTACTTC
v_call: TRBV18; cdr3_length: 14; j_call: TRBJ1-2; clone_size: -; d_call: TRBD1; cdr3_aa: CASSPSDRANGYTF; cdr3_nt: TGTGCCAGCTCACCGTCCGACAGGGCGAATGGCTACACCTTC
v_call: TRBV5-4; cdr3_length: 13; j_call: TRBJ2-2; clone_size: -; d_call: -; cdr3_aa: CASSLADTGELFF; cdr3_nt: TGTGCCAGCAGCTTGGCCGACACCGGGGAGCTGTTTTTT
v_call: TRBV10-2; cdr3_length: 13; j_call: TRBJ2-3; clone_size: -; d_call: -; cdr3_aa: CASRAGVADTQYF; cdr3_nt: TGCGCCAGCAGAGCCGGGGTAGCAGATACGCAGTATTTT
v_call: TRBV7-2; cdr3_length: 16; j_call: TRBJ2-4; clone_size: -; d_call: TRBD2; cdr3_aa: CASSMRLAGSKNIQYF; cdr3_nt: TGTGCCAGCAGCATGCGACTAGCGGGGTCCAAAAACATTCAGTACTTC
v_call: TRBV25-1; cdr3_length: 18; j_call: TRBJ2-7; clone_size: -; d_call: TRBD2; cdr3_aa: CASSEVMLVAGETYEQYF; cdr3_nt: TGTGCCAGCAGTGAGGTAATGTTGGTAGCGGGAGAGACCTACGAGCAGTACTTC
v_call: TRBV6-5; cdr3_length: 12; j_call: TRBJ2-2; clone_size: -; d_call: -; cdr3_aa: CASSYRAGELFF; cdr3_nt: TGTGCCAGCAGTTATCGTGCCGGGGAGCTGTTTTTT
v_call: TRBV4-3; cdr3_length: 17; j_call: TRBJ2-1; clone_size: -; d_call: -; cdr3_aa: CASSQDPVGVLYNEQFF; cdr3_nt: TGCGCCAGCAGCCAAGACCCTGTAGGGGTCCTCTACAATGAGCAGTTCTTC
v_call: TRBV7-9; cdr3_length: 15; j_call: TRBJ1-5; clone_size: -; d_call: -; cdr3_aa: CASSLGIRGNQPQHF; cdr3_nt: TGTGCCAGCAGCTTGGGGATCAGGGGCAATCAGCCCCAGCATTTT
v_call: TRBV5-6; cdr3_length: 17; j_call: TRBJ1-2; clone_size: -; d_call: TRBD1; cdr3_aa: CASSLARFGTGFYGYTF; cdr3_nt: TGTGCCAGCAGCTTGGCCCGTTTCGGGACAGGCTTCTATGGCTACACCTTC
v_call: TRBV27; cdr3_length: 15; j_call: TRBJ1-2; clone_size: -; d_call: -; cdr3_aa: CASRLRGLGLYGYTF; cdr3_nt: TGTGCCAGCAGACTTAGGGGCTTGGGCCTCTATGGCTACACCTTC
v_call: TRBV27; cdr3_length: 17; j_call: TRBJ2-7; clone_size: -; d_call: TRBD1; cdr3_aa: CASRFRSGTESSYEQYF; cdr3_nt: TGTGCCAGCAGATTCCGTTCCGGGACAGAAAGCTCCTACGAGCAGTACTTC
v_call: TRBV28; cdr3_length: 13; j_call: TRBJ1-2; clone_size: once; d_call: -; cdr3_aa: CASSLSGSYGYTF; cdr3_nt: TGTGCCAGCAGTTTATCGGGGTCCTATGGCTACACCTTC
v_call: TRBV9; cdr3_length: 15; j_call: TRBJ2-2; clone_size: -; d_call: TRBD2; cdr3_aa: CASGMAAGVPGELFF; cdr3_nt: TGTGCCAGCGGCATGGCGGCGGGAGTCCCCGGGGAGCTGTTTTTT
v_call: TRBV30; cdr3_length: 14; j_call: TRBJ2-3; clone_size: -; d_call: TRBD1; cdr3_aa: CAWNRDRGNGAQYF; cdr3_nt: TGTGCCTGGAACCGGGACAGGGGAAACGGGGCGCAGTATTTT
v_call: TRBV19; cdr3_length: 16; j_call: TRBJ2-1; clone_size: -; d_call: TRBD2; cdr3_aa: CASRGTSGGPDNEQFF; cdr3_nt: TGTGCCAGTAGGGGCACTAGCGGGGGGCCCGACAATGAGCAGTTCTTC
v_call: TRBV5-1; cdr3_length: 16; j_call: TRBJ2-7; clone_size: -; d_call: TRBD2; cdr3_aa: CASSLRLAGTTYEQYF; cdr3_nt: TGCGCCAGCAGTCTCAGACTAGCGGGAACAACCTACGAGCAGTACTTC
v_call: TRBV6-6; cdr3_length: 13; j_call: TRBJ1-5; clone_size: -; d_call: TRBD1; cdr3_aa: CASNPDRNQPQHF; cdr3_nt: TGTGCCAGCAACCCGGACAGGAATCAGCCCCAGCATTTT
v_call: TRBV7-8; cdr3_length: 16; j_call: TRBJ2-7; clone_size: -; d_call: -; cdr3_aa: CASSPPGGSIGYEQYF; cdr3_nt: TGTGCCAGCAGCCCCCCGGGCGGGTCGATAGGGTACGAGCAGTACTTC
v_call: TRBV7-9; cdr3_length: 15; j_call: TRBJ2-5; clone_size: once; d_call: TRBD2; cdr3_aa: CASTLLAGGVETQYF; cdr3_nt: TGTGCCAGCACCCTCCTAGCGGGAGGGGTAGAGACCCAGTACTTC
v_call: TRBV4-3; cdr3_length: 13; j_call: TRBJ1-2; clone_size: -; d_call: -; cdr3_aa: CASSSNQVRGYTF; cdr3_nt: TGCGCCAGCAGCTCAAATCAGGTGCGGGGCTACACCTTC
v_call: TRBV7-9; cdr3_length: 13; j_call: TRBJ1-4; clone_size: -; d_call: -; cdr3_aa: CASSPQQGSVLFF; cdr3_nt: TGTGCCAGCAGCCCACAACAGGGAAGCGTACTGTTTTTT
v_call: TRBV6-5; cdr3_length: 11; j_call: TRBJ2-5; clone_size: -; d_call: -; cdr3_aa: CASTHLETQYF; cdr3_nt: TGTGCCAGCACCCACCTCGAGACCCAGTACTTC
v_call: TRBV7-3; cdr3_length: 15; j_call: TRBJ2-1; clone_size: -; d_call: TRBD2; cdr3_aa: CASSAIAGGNNEQFF; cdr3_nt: TGTGCCAGCAGCGCAATAGCGGGAGGGAACAATGAGCAGTTCTTC
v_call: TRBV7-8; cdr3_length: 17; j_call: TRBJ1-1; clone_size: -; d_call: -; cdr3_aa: CASSPPGSRAGLVEAFF; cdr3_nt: TGTGCCAGCAGCCCGCCGGGGAGCAGGGCGGGTTTGGTAGAAGCTTTCTTT